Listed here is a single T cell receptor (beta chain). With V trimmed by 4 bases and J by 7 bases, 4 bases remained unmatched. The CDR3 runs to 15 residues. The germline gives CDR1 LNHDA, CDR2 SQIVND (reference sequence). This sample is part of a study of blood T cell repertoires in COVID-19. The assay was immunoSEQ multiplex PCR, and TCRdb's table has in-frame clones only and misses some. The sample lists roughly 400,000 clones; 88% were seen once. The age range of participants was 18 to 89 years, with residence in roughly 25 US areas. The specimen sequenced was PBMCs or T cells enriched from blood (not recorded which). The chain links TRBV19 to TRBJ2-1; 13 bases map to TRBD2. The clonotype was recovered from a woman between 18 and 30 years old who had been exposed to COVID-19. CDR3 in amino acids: CASSRTSGGLNEQFF. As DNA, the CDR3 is TGTGCCAGTAGTAGGACTAGCGGGGGTCTAAATGAGCAGTTCTTC. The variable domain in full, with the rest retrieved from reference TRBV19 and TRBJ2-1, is DGGITQSPKYLFRKEGQNVTLSCEQNLNHDAMYWYRQDPGQGLRLIYYSQIVNDFQKGDIAEGYSVSREKKESFPLTVTSAQKNPTAFYLCASSRTSGGLNEQFFGPGTRLTVL.